This TCR beta chain was identified in a study of blood T cell repertoires in COVID-19. Study summary: Sample material is recorded as cDNA or gDNA derived from T cells, B-cell-depleted T cells, or PBMCs.

The ends were cut back, 6 bases at V and 7 bases at J, with 15 bases in the middle. Germline V CDR1 and CDR2: MDHEN, SYDVKM. The CDR3 loop spans 14 amino acids. Profiled with immunoSEQ multiplex PCR; TCRdb holds only in-frame clones, not every one. Of some 200,000 clones detected, around four fifths appear once; the ten largest clones hold more than 9%. This clonotype was sampled from a woman aged 80 or older with COVID-19, enrolled during active disease. The sample was peripheral blood. V usage is TRBV28 and J usage is TRBJ1-4; tentatively, D is TRBD1 (6 bases). CDR3 sequence reads: CASSSQGIGEKLFF. The CDR3 coding sequence is TGTGCCAGCAGCTCACAGGGTATCGGTGAAAAACTGTTTTTT.